This note documents a single T cell receptor beta chain sequence. The source of the sample is a study of blood T cell repertoires in COVID-19. Study-level background: T cells, B-cell-depleted T cells, or PBMCs supplied cDNA or gDNA.

Measured with immunoSEQ multiplex PCR; TCRdb has only the in-frame clones, and not every one. The sample includes about 250,000 clones, approximately 84% of them seen just once. Enrollees, about 18 to 89 years old, lived in 25 or so US areas. Cohort 3 donors were reported recovered after two negative PCRs, clearance, or symptom resolution. V was cut by 2 bases and J by 0 bases, with 8 bases left in between. Germline V gene sequence: CDR1 SGHTA, CDR2 FQGNSA. The CDR3 is 15 amino acids. What was sequenced was PBMCs or T cells enriched from blood (not recorded which). The gene calls are TRBV7-2 and TRBJ1-3; D gene unclear. This receptor was identified in a man in his forties who had recovered from COVID-19. The CDR3 nucleotides are TGTGCCAGCAGCTTACGGCAGGACTCTGGAAACACCATATATTTT. It encodes CASSLRQDSGNTIYF.